The 22 T cell receptor beta chains listed next were all sequenced from one sample in a study of identical twins. TCRdb independently ran MiXCR on the 5' RACE reads; one entry per CDR3 protein. The sample lists hundreds of thousands of distinct CDR3 sequences; around an eighth were seen once. The same specimen was also included in a second study, on yellow fever vaccine responses in identical twins.

The specimen sequenced was CD8+ T cells sorted from blood. These receptors were taken from a woman between 18 and 29 years old in good health.

The chain carries TRBV5-4 and TRBJ2-1; D gene uncertain. Trimming removed 4 bases from V and 8 bases from J, with 13 bases in between. CDR1 and CDR2 from the germline V gene are SGHNT and YYREEE (reference sequence). The CDR3 runs to 13 residues. In nucleotides, the CDR3 is TGTGCCAGCAGCCCACCTTTAAAGGATGAGCAGTTCTTC. Translation: CASSPPLKDEQFF.

This clonotype came up many times. The genes are TRBV5-1 and TRBJ1-3; no clear D gene. V lost 1 base to trimming and J lost 0 bases, with 8 bases between them. The V gene's germline CDR1 is SGHRS and CDR2 YFSETQ. CDR3 length: 15 residues. CDR3 sequence: CASSLTPDSGNTIYF. CDR3 DNA sequence: TGCGCCAGCAGCTTGACACCCGACTCTGGAAACACCATATATTTT.

V is TRBV12-3 or TRBV12-4 and J is TRBJ2-1; 7 nucleotides align to TRBD2. V was clipped by 8 bases and J by 4 bases; unmatched bases: 11. This CDR3 has 15 residues. CDR3 DNA: TGTGCCAGCGGGGGTCGGGGGAGGGCGTACAATGAGCAGTTCTTC. This sequence encodes CASGGRGRAYNEQFF.

The sample holds a few counts of this clonotype. The chain recombines TRBV6-5 with TRBJ2-2; perhaps TRBD2 as D (6 bases). CDR1 is MNHEY, CDR2 SVGAGI, per germline. The CDR3 runs 15 residues. Trimming cost V 3 bases and J 5 bases, with 13 bases left between them. Here the CDR3 DNA reads TGTGCCAGCAGTTATAAACAGGAGGGGACCGGGGAGCTGTTTTTT. Translated, it gives CASSYKQEGTGELFF.

This clonotype showed up just a few times. The chain employs TRBV7-4 and TRBJ2-5, with TRBD2 as a possible D gene (6 bases). The V end was cut by 2 bases, the J end by 1 base, with 8 bases between. The CDR3 loop spans 14 amino acids. Germline lookup yields CDR1 SGHVT and CDR2 SQSDAQ. CDR3 DNA: TGTGCCAGCAGCTTAAACGGGGGCCAAGAGACCCAGTACTTC. Residues: CASSLNGGQETQYF.

The CDR3 bases are TGCAGCGTTGAGGGCTTGGCTAGCGGGACCTACAATGAGCAGTTCTTC. Protein sequence: CSVEGLASGTYNEQFF. V is TRBV29-1 and J is TRBJ2-1, with 9 bases fitting TRBD2. V gave up 3 bases and J gave up 2 bases; unmatched junction bases: 8. The CDR3 contains 16 residues. Germline V gives CDR1 SQVTM, CDR2 ANQGSEA.

V and J are TRBV6-4 and TRBJ2-3; D remains unclear. Germline V gives CDR1 MRHNA, CDR2 SNTAGT. Trimming removed 2 bases at V and 2 bases at J, with 11 bases between. The CDR3 is 15 residues long. This CDR3 is CASSDAPGDTDTQYF. The CDR3 bases are TGTGCCAGCAGTGACGCCCCAGGAGACACAGATACGCAGTATTTT.

This sequence joins TRBV7-2 and TRBJ2-5, with 7 bases lining up with TRBD1. CDR1 is SGHTA, CDR2 FQGNSA, per germline. The ends lost 5 bases at V and 4 bases at J; junction bases unmatched: 10. CDR3 length: 15 residues. CDR3 coding DNA: TGTGCCAGCAGCCAACAAAGACAGGGTGGAGAGACCCAGTACTTC. It yields the protein CASSQQRQGGETQYF.

The J gene is TRBJ2-7, the V gene TRBV7-9; D gene uncertain. V dropped 5 bases and J dropped 0 bases, with 8 bases sitting between them. The CDR3 loop spans 13 amino acids. Germline values: CDR1 SEHNR, CDR2 FQNEAQ (reference sequence). CDR3 in DNA: TGTGCCAGCAGCCCTCTGAGCTCCTACGAGCAGTACTTC. It specifies CASSPLSSYEQYF.

This sequence joins TRBV2 and TRBJ1-1; a weak D match, TRBD1 (5 bases). Germline CDR1 is SNHLY and CDR2 is FYNNEI. The CDR3 runs 13 residues. The V end lost 7 bases, the J end lost 3 bases, and 12 bases lay between the germline ends. CDR3 sequence reads: CASIGERDTEAFF. The CDR3 DNA reads TGTGCCAGCATAGGGGAACGGGACACTGAAGCTTTCTTT.

This clonotype was counted at least ten times. The V call is TRBV27, the J call TRBJ1-1; the D is unclear. Germline values: CDR1 MNHEY, CDR2 SMNVEV (reference sequence). V lost 3 bases, J lost 1 base, and 12 bases lay in between. This CDR3 contains 15 residues. Here the CDR3 reads CASSFSQTSNTEAFF. CDR3 in DNA: TGTGCCAGCAGTTTCTCGCAGACCTCGAACACTGAAGCTTTCTTT.

This clonotype was recorded many times. The chain employs TRBV20-1 and TRBJ1-3; unclear D gene. V was pared by 5 bases and J by 4 bases, with 15 bases between. The CDR3 has 14 amino acids. Germline V gene sequence: CDR1 DFQATT, CDR2 SNEGSKA (reference sequence). The CDR3 DNA is TGCAGTGCTCTCCCAGCCGATGCCGGAAACACCATATATTTT. Amino acid sequence: CSALPADAGNTIYF.

There are a few counts of this clonotype. V usage is TRBV25-1 and J usage is TRBJ2-5; tentatively, D is TRBD2 (5 bases). The germline V and J ends were trimmed by 3 bases and 1 base, with 15 bases remaining between them. The CDR3 is 16 residues long. The germline gives CDR1 MGHDK, CDR2 SYGVNS. This CDR3 reads CASSDSWDEGQETQYF. CDR3 bases: TGTGCCAGCAGTGATTCCTGGGATGAGGGCCAAGAGACCCAGTACTTC.

The table lists this clonotype with a few counts. Its ends do not fully match the called genes, so a read error is possible. This chain connects TRBV9 to TRBJ2-2; D might be TRBD2 (6 bases). The CDR3 has 14 amino acids. CDR1 SGDLS and CDR2 YYNGEE come from the germline V gene. The CDR3 DNA follows: TGTGCTAGCAGCGACCCACTAGCCTCCGGGGAGCTGTTTTTT. Its translation: CASSDPLASGELFF.

This clonotype was counted ten times or more. CDR3 sequence: CASSFGGSSYNEQFF. The CDR3 coding sequence is TGTGCCAGCAGTTTCGGCGGGAGCTCCTACAATGAGCAGTTCTTC. The rearrangement uses TRBV28 and TRBJ2-1, with TRBD2 matching over 7 bases. CDR1 and CDR2 from the germline V gene are MDHEN and SYDVKM. This CDR3 comprises 15 residues. The J segment lost 0 bases and the V segment lost 3 bases, leaving 2 bases of the junction unmatched.

The chain is built from TRBV15 and TRBJ2-7; D is uncertain. Per germline, CDR1 LNHNV and CDR2 YYDKDF (reference sequence). The CDR3 consists of 14 residues. Trimming took off 2 bases at V and 6 bases at J, with 14 bases between the two ends. The CDR3: CATSRSVVEAEQYF. CDR3 coding DNA: TGTGCCACCAGCAGATCAGTGGTAGAGGCCGAGCAGTACTTC. The whole variable domain, filled in from reference TRBV15 and TRBJ2-7, reads DAMVIQNPRYQVTQFGKPVTLSCSQTLNHNVMYWYQQKSSQAPKLLFHYYDKDFNNEADTPDNFQSRRPNTSFCFLDIRSPGLGDTAMYLCATSRSVVEAEQYFGPGTRLTVT.

This chain uses TRBV4-1 with TRBJ1-1, with D possibly TRBD1 on 5 matching bases. The CDR3 is 16 residues long. Between the trimmed V and J ends, which lost 0 bases and 2 bases, there was a span of 13 bases. Germline CDR1 reads MGHRA; CDR2 reads YSYEKL. This chain's CDR3 is CASSQDPGAKNTEAFF. The CDR3 region has the DNA TGCGCCAGCAGCCAAGATCCCGGGGCCAAAAACACTGAAGCTTTCTTT.

The chain is built from TRBV12-5 and TRBJ1-2; tentative D call: TRBD1 (6 bases). The CDR3 has 13 residues. The V end lost 1 base, the J end lost 5 bases, and 8 bases lay between the germline ends. Germline V lookup: CDR1 LGHNT, CDR2 FRNRAP. For the CDR3, the DNA is TGTGCTAGTGGTTTGGAGGGGGGATATGGCTACACCTTC. Amino acid sequence: CASGLEGGYGYTF.

The sample holds many counts of this clonotype. The CDR3 nucleotides read TGTGCCAGCAGCTTAGGTGGTGGTATCCAAGAGACCCAGTACTTC. Amino acids: CASSLGGGIQETQYF. V usage is TRBV7-2 and J usage is TRBJ2-5, with D unclear. This CDR3 has 15 residues. V was clipped by 1 base and J by 1 base, with 10 bases between them. Germline values: CDR1 SGHTA, CDR2 FQGNSA.

This clonotype was counted a few times. The chain carries TRBV27 and TRBJ1-6; D not certain. Per the germline V gene, CDR1 is MNHEY and CDR2 is SMNVEV (reference sequence). This CDR3 comprises 13 residues. Deletions cut 6 bases from V and 8 bases from J, with 11 bases between. The CDR3 DNA is TGTGCCAGCAGCCTAATAAGGGATTCACCCCTCCACTTT. It is translated as CASSLIRDSPLHF.

This clonotype was seen at least ten times. The chain couples TRBV29-1 to TRBJ1-5; 7 bases are a match to TRBD1. CDR1 and CDR2 (germline): SQVTM, ANQGSEA. The CDR3 covers 13 residues. Losses at the gene ends were 5 bases for V and 7 bases for J; bases not matched to a gene: 8. The CDR3 nucleotides read TGCAGCGTTCAGACAGGGTTTGAACAGCCCCAGCATTTT. This codes for CSVQTGFEQPQHF.

V usage is TRBV6-4 and J usage is TRBJ1-5; tentatively, D is TRBD1 (5 bases). The length of the CDR3 is 15 residues. Germline loops: CDR1 MRHNA, CDR2 SNTAGT. V was trimmed by 2 bases and J by 5 bases, leaving 13 bases between them. The CDR3 protein is CASSDHSGADQPQHF. CDR3 coding DNA: TGTGCCAGCAGTGACCACAGCGGGGCGGATCAGCCCCAGCATTTT.